Sequencing of this TCR beta chain was carried out in a study of CD8 T cells in Susac syndrome. On the study more broadly: Susac syndrome patients were untreated, on corticosteroids with some adding intravenous immunoglobulin, or on intravenous immunoglobulin only. General study points: In total CD8+ repertoires, 15 to 20 Susac-specific public clones were found, and in CD8+ TEMRA repertoires, five were found.

V was clipped by 6 bases and J by 0 bases; unmatched bases: 11. The CDR3 sequence is 17 residues long. CDR1 and CDR2 from the germline V gene are SQVTM and ANQGSEA. With random hexamers, reverse transcription was performed on about 0.5 to 1 ug of RNA. Multiplex immunoSEQ PCR targeted 54 Vbeta and 13 Jbeta TCR beta segments. Each CDR3 protein gets one entry after TCRdb re-called the immunoSEQ multiplex PCR reads with MiXCR. The table shows under 95,000 distinct CDR3 sequences, with 95% occurring only once. As for this clonotype: The antigen is not known.

The specimen sequenced was CD8+ T cells from PBMCs. The receptor was derived from a human donor with Susac syndrome. The chain is built from TRBV29-1 and TRBJ2-7, with 13 bases identical to TRBD2. The chain's CDR3 is CSVEGGLAGDHSYEQYF. CDR3 coding DNA: TGCAGCGTGGAGGGTGGACTAGCGGGAGACCACTCCTACGAGCAGTACTTC.